The sequence of this TCR beta chain was determined in a study of long-term antiretroviral therapy in people with HIV. Whole-study results and caveats: Pre-ART clonal expansions dominated every time point's repertoire.

CDR1 is MGHRA and CDR2 is YSYEKL in the germline V gene. Losses at the gene ends were 0 bases for V and 6 bases for J; bases not matched to a gene: 5. The CDR3 loop spans 15 amino acids. Survey-level resolution applied to immunoSEQ assay v3.0. Clones were sequenced by immunoSEQ multiplex PCR, and TCRdb holds only the in-frame ones, with some missing. The sample holds around 27,000 clones, 82% seen once. There were no participants with HIV treated outside the United States. The study used samples holding about 0.9-10 million cryopreserved PBMC before DNA extraction. Regarding this clone: Its antigen remains unidentified.

The clonotype comes from a woman under 40 with HIV. Source: unsorted PBMCs, taken 1.1 years before starting antiretroviral therapy. This chain links TRBV4-1 with TRBJ2-1; 7 bases fit TRBD1. In DNA form, the CDR3 reads TGCGCCAGCAGCCAAGACAGGGGGTCGGTCAATGAGCAGTTCTTC. Translation: CASSQDRGSVNEQFF.